Presented here are 2 T cell receptor beta chains from one specimen sequenced in a study of blood T cell repertoires in COVID-19. Sequencing was performed with immunoSEQ multiplex PCR; in TCRdb, only in-frame clones are kept and a portion is missing. The sample contains some 200,000 clones, less than 95% of which appear only once. Sequencing input: peripheral blood. The origin of the receptors is a man between 25 and 39 years old with COVID-19, enrolled during active disease.

The rearrangement joins TRBV5-1 to TRBJ2-1; D gene unclear. The V end was cut by 1 base, the J end by 8 bases, with 7 bases between. Germline V lookup: CDR1 SGHRS, CDR2 YFSETQ. This CDR3 is built from 12 residues. The CDR3 spells CASSLSRYEQFF. The CDR3 DNA reads TGCGCCAGCAGCTTGTCGAGGTATGAGCAGTTCTTC.

The chain combines TRBV6-5 with TRBJ1-5; D unresolved. The germline V gene has CDR1 MNHEY and CDR2 SVGAGI. The V gene lost 6 bases and the J gene lost 5 bases, with 11 bases spanning the gap. The CDR3 covers 13 residues. CDR3 nucleotide sequence: TGTGCCAGCAGGCCGAAGAACTATCAGCCCCAGCATTTT. Its translation is CASRPKNYQPQHF.